A single sample gave rise to the 31 T cell receptor beta chains below, sequenced in a study of T cells in Graves' hyperthyroidism and ophthalmopathy. TCR beta CDR3 regions were amplified from RNA transcripts. The primer set for the first-round RT-PCR of the TCR CDR3 was HTBI. TCRdb itself ran the multiplex PCR reads through MiXCR, one entry per CDR3 protein. The sample lists around 570,000 distinct CDR3 sequences, roughly 21% occurring once. The sequenced sample was blood. The receptors derive from a man aged 35 to 55 with Graves' ophthalmopathy.

In its sample, this clonotype was seen many times. The V gene is TRBV30, the J gene TRBJ2-5; perhaps D is TRBD1 or TRBD2 (5 bases each). Trimming removed 3 bases from V and 13 bases from J, with 12 bases in between. The length of the CDR3 is 10 residues. Germline loops: CDR1 GTSNPN, CDR2 SVGIG (reference sequence). In DNA, the CDR3 is TGTGCCTGGAGGACCGGGACGTTGTACTTC. Encoded protein: CAWRTGTLYF.

This clonotype was seen at least ten times. The rearrangement links TRBV7-9 to TRBJ2-1; TRBD2 aligns across 9 bases. This CDR3 region has 17 residues. V lost 1 base, J lost 5 bases, and 9 bases stayed unmatched. Germline CDR1 SEHNR, CDR2 FQNEAQ (reference sequence). CDR3 coding DNA: TGTGCCAGCAGCTTAGGTAGCGGGAGAGGGTACGACAATGAGCAGTTCTTC. Residues: CASSLGSGRGYDNEQFF.

There are a few counts of this clonotype. The chain combines TRBV27 with TRBJ1-6; perhaps TRBD1 as D (6 bases). Per the germline V gene, CDR1 is MNHEY and CDR2 is SMNVEV (reference sequence). The CDR3 runs 13 residues. Trimming cost V 5 bases and J 11 bases, with 13 bases left between them. The CDR3 sequence is CASSSYRDPPLHF. In nucleotides, the CDR3 is TGTGCCAGCAGTAGCTACAGGGACCCACCCCTCCACTTT.

The table lists this clonotype with many counts. The chain has TRBV7-2 and TRBJ2-3; 13 bases agree with TRBD2. Germline CDR1 reads SGHTA; CDR2 reads FQGNSA. The V gene end was trimmed by 5 bases and the J gene end by 7 bases; junction bases not matched to a gene: 6. The CDR3 runs to 15 residues. The CDR3 sequence is CASSPGLAGANTQYF. The CDR3 DNA follows: TGTGCCAGCAGCCCTGGACTAGCGGGAGCAAATACGCAGTATTTT.

The rearrangement uses TRBV5-6 and TRBJ2-7; tentatively, D is TRBD2 (5 bases). The V gene's germline CDR1 is SGHDT and CDR2 YYEEEE. V lost 4 bases to trimming and J lost 0 bases, with 20 bases between them. The CDR3 extends over 17 amino acids. The CDR3 DNA follows: TGTGCCAGCAGCAACCCCGGTCGGGGTCCCCTCTCCTACGAGCAGTACTTC. Amino acids: CASSNPGRGPLSYEQYF.

This clonotype was found many times. This chain connects TRBV28 to TRBJ2-1; 9 bases agree with TRBD1. Germline values: CDR1 MDHEN, CDR2 SYDVKM. J was trimmed by 5 bases and V by 4 bases; bases with no gene match: 9. The CDR3 covers 16 residues. CDR3 in DNA: TGTGCCAGCAGTTCCCACAGGGGGCCCTTCGACAATGAGCAGTTCTTC. Amino acids: CASSSHRGPFDNEQFF.

This clonotype appeared a few times. This sequence joins TRBV18 and TRBJ1-1; TRBD1 matches at 7 bases. V was clipped by 1 base and J by 5 bases; unmatched bases: 7. Germline loops: CDR1 KGHSH, CDR2 LQKENI. This CDR3 contains 15 residues. The CDR3 spells CASSPLEGTVTEAFF. The CDR3 nucleotides read TGTGCCAGCTCACCACTAGAAGGGACAGTTACTGAAGCTTTCTTT. Based on the CDR3 plus reference TRBV18 and TRBJ1-1, the full variable domain is NAGVMQNPRHLVRRRGQEARLRCSPMKGHSHVYWYRQLPEEGLKFMVYLQKENIIDESGMPKERFSAEFPKEGPSILRIQQVVRGDSAAYFCASSPLEGTVTEAFFGQGTRLTVV.

This clonotype has more than one count but fewer than ten. One end of the junction fails to match germline, which may point to a read error. The chain carries TRBV5-1 and TRBJ1-2; D is uncertain. The CDR3 totals 15 residues. The germline CDR1 and CDR2 sequences are SGHRS and YFSETQ. CDR3 region: CASSLLDISVYGYTF. Here the CDR3 DNA reads TGTGCCAGCAGCTTACTAGACATATCCGTCTATGGCTACACCTTC.

This sequence joins TRBV19 and TRBJ1-1, with unresolved D. Germline lookup yields CDR1 LNHDA and CDR2 SQIVND (reference sequence). V was shortened by 7 bases and J by 7 bases, with 16 bases between the two germline ends. The CDR3 extends over 13 amino acids. DNA for the CDR3: TGTGCCAGTACCAGGACCGGGATGGTTGAAGCTTTCTTT. Protein sequence: CASTRTGMVEAFF.

J is TRBJ2-7 and V is TRBV5-5, with a tentative D call TRBD1 (6 bases). With 0 bases removed from V and 5 bases from J, the gap between germline ends came to 15 bases. The germline gives CDR1 SGHKS, CDR2 YYEKEE (reference sequence). The CDR3 sequence is 15 residues long. The CDR3 sequence: CASSLVYRERNEQYF. CDR3 nucleotides: TGTGCCAGCAGCTTGGTTTACAGGGAAAGAAACGAGCAGTACTTC.

This clonotype was counted a few times. This chain joins TRBV2 and TRBJ2-3; 8 positions agree with TRBD1. J lost 5 bases, V lost 6 bases, and 7 bases had no gene match. Germline CDR1 is SNHLY and CDR2 is FYNNEI. The CDR3 length is 14 residues. CDR3: CASRPGQGIDTQYF. The CDR3 DNA reads TGTGCCAGCAGACCCGGACAGGGAATAGATACGCAGTATTTT.

This clonotype has ten or more counts. The chain is built from TRBV12-3 or TRBV12-4 and TRBJ2-1; 11 positions match TRBD2. The CDR3 is 14 amino acids. The trim removed 7 bases at V and 4 bases at J, leaving 3 bases unmatched. This chain's CDR3 is CASMGTSGYNEQFF. CDR3 bases: TGTGCCAGCATGGGGACTAGCGGTTACAATGAGCAGTTCTTC.

The CDR3 protein is CASSYSKPSGHKNIQYF. The DNA for the CDR3 is TGTGCCAGCAGTTACTCGAAGCCTAGCGGACACAAAAACATTCAGTACTTC. The rearrangement uses TRBV6-5 and TRBJ2-4, with 7 bases identical to TRBD2. J was trimmed by 3 bases and V by 0 bases; bases with no gene match: 8. The CDR3 consists of 17 residues. Germline V gene data show CDR1 as MNHEY and CDR2 as SVGAGI.

To note about this clonotype: This may be a read error: a much more frequent sequence differs by one nucleotide. The chain is built from TRBV13 and TRBJ2-5; TRBD2 matches at 8 bases. The trim removed 4 bases at V and 5 bases at J, leaving 9 bases unmatched. The CDR3 loop spans 15 amino acids. CDR1 and CDR2 (germline): PRHDT, FYEKMQ (reference sequence). The CDR3 spells CASSSFSGNHETQYF. The CDR3, as DNA: TGTGCCAGCAGCTCCTTTAGCGGGAATCACGAGACCCAGTACTTC.

This chain connects TRBV29-1 to TRBJ2-2; D possibly corresponds to TRBD1 (5 bases). The germline V and J ends were trimmed by 8 bases and 5 bases, with 15 bases remaining between them. Germline loops: CDR1 SQVTM, CDR2 ANQGSEA. There are 13 residues in the CDR3. For the CDR3, the DNA is TGCAGCTCTCAAAGCAGGGTGACCGGGGAGCTGTTTTTT. This encodes CSSQSRVTGELFF.

The sample holds a few counts of this clonotype. The V gene is TRBV5-1, the J gene TRBJ1-1, with 7 bases lining up with TRBD1. V lost 4 bases and J lost 11; bases outside the gene matches: 5. The CDR3 is 11 residues long. Per the germline V gene, CDR1 is SGHRS and CDR2 is YFSETQ. Here the CDR3 DNA reads TGCGCCAGCAGCGTAGGGGACAGCGCTTTCTTT. Translated, it gives CASSVGDSAFF.

This chain joins TRBV6-2 or TRBV6-3 and TRBJ2-1, with 10 bases lining up with TRBD2. The V segment lost 0 bases and the J segment 9 bases; nucleotides outside the gene matches: 8. Germline V gives CDR1 MNHEY, CDR2 SVGEGT. The CDR3 sequence is 16 residues long. The CDR3 sequence: CASSYSELAGSSEQFF. CDR3 DNA: TGTGCCAGCAGTTACTCGGAACTAGCGGGAAGCTCTGAGCAGTTCTTC.

Points on this clonotype: One junction end disagrees with the germline gene, perhaps due to a read error. This sequence joins TRBV15 and TRBJ2-1; TRBD2 agrees at 7 bases. Looked up from germline, CDR1 is LNHNV and CDR2 is YYDKDF (reference sequence). This CDR3 has 17 residues. The CDR3 DNA reads TGTGCCACCAGCAGAGCGTTGTCGGCTAGCGGTCACAATGGGCAGTTCTTC. It specifies CATSRALSASGHNGQFF.

In DNA, the CDR3 is TGCGCCAGCAGCCAAGAGAGGACAGGGGCTCAGCCCCAGCATTTT. Protein product: CASSQERTGAQPQHF. The J gene is TRBJ1-5, the V gene TRBV4-1; 9 positions agree with TRBD1. The length of the CDR3 is 15 residues. Germline CDR1 reads MGHRA; CDR2 reads YSYEKL. After removal of 0 bases from V and 6 bases from J, the junction contained 3 bases not matched to a gene.

The sample holds a few counts of this clonotype. The chain couples TRBV3-1 to TRBJ1-2; 9 bases are a match to TRBD1. V was pared by 4 bases and J by 8 bases, with 5 bases of the junction left unmatched. CDR3 size: 13 residues. Germline CDR1 LGHDT, CDR2 YNNKEL (reference sequence). CDR3 sequence reads: CASSRTGAEGYTF. Here the CDR3 DNA reads TGTGCCAGCAGCCGGACAGGGGCGGAGGGCTACACCTTC.

In this sample, this clonotype turned up a few times. This sequence joins TRBV7-3 and TRBJ2-1; 8 bases map to TRBD2. The CDR3 spans 17 residues. V shed 8 bases, J shed 7 bases, and the junction held 19 bases outside the gene matches. Per germline, CDR1 SGHTA and CDR2 FQGTGA. The CDR3 DNA follows: TGTGCCAGCTCCCCTCTAGGTGACGGGAGGGCGAGGAATGAGCAGTTCTTC. Its protein is CASSPLGDGRARNEQFF.

The table lists this clonotype with many counts. This rearrangement joins TRBV5-6 to TRBJ2-3; 10 nucleotides match TRBD1. With 4 bases clipped from V and 3 bases from J, the junction kept 5 bases outside the gene matches. The germline V gene has CDR1 SGHDT and CDR2 YYEEEE. The CDR3 is 15 residues long. CDR3: CASSQDRGWTDTQYF. The CDR3, as DNA: TGTGCCAGCAGCCAGGACAGGGGGTGGACAGATACGCAGTATTTT.

The gene calls are TRBV20-1 and TRBJ2-3, with D perhaps matching TRBD2 (5 bases). The CDR3 runs to 11 residues. Per germline, CDR1 DFQATT and CDR2 SNEGSKA (reference sequence). Trimming removed 6 bases at V and 12 bases at J, with 16 bases between. The CDR3 reads CSAGEGIRQYF. In DNA, the CDR3 is TGCAGTGCGGGAGAAGGAATTCGCCAGTATTTT.

This clonotype was recorded many times. The chain recombines TRBV5-1 with TRBJ2-1; possible D gene TRBD2, 5 bases. The germline CDR1 and CDR2 sequences are SGHRS and YFSETQ. The CDR3 sequence is 15 residues long. V was shortened by 4 bases and J by 9 bases, with 20 bases between the two germline ends. CDR3 bases: TGCGCCAGCAGCCCCCAGACTACGACCTGGGGTGAGCAGTTCTTC. Its translation: CASSPQTTTWGEQFF.

This clonotype showed up many times. J is TRBJ2-7 and V is TRBV2; 7 bases are a match to TRBD1. Germline CDR1 is SNHLY and CDR2 is FYNNEI. Unmatched junction bases numbered 9, after V lost 3 bases and J lost 4 bases. The CDR3 loop spans 15 amino acids. The CDR3 is CASSDGRQGLYEQYF. The CDR3 bases are TGTGCCAGCAGTGATGGGAGACAGGGTCTGTACGAGCAGTACTTC.

There are a few counts of this clonotype. The CDR3 region is CAISEQPTDTQYF. CDR3 bases: TGTGCCATCAGTGAACAGCCCACAGATACGCAGTATTTT. V is TRBV10-3 and J is TRBJ2-3; D unresolved. Trimming removed 3 bases at V and 2 bases at J, with 6 bases between. CDR3 size: 13 residues. The germline CDR1 and CDR2 sequences are ENHRY and SYGVKD.

A note on this clonotype: This sequence may be a read error, since a much larger clone differs from it by one base. This chain joins TRBV2 and TRBJ2-1; 9 positions match TRBD2. The CDR3 extends over 15 amino acids. Trimming at V came to 6 bases and at J to 6 bases, leaving 9 bases not matched to a gene. Germline values: CDR1 SNHLY, CDR2 FYNNEI. The CDR3 region is CASSRASGAGNEQFF. For the CDR3, the DNA is TGTGCCAGCAGCCGAGCTAGCGGGGCAGGCAATGAGCAGTTCTTC.

This clonotype came up a few times. The chain combines TRBV29-1 with TRBJ2-7; D gene unclear. The CDR3 extends over 15 amino acids. The V end lost 3 bases, the J end lost 4 bases, and 19 bases lay between the germline ends. Germline-derived CDR1 and CDR2 are SQVTM and ANQGSEA. This CDR3 is CSVDLLWCQKYEQYF. Here the CDR3 DNA reads TGCAGCGTTGATCTGCTTTGGTGTCAGAAATACGAGCAGTACTTC.

The V gene is TRBV5-1, the J gene TRBJ1-4; D gene unclear. Trimming stripped 1 base from V and 10 bases from J, with 11 bases between. Germline CDR1 SGHRS, CDR2 YFSETQ. The CDR3 totals 13 residues. CDR3 bases: TGCGCCAGCAGCTTGAACAGTCAAGGAAAACTGTTTTTT. Its protein is CASSLNSQGKLFF.

This chain links TRBV27 with TRBJ2-3, with 8 positions matching TRBD2. The germline V gene encodes CDR1 MNHEY and CDR2 SMNVEV (reference sequence). V dropped 3 bases and J dropped 5; count of bases not matched to a gene: 7. The CDR3 is made up of 15 amino acids. The CDR3 region is CASSFGTSGLDTQYF. CDR3 coding DNA: TGTGCCAGCAGTTTCGGGACTAGTGGATTAGATACGCAGTATTTT.

The CDR3 protein is CASSVGASGTNEQFF. For the CDR3, the DNA is TGTGCCAGCAGCGTAGGGGCTAGCGGGACCAATGAGCAGTTCTTC. The chain employs TRBV9 and TRBJ2-1; TRBD2 aligns across 9 bases. J gave up 6 bases and V 0 bases, and 4 bases lay outside the gene matches. The CDR3 totals 15 residues. Germline V gene data show CDR1 as SGDLS and CDR2 as YYNGEE.